This is a list of T cell receptor beta chains from one sample in a study of regulatory T cells in long-lasting Graves disease. TCRdb fed the multiplex PCR reads into MiXCR, producing one record per CDR3 protein. The sample lists roughly 500,000 distinct CDR3 sequences, 11% to 15% occurring once. These same records also appear under a second study, on T cells in Graves' hyperthyroidism and ophthalmopathy.

The source material was peripheral blood mononuclear cells (PBMCs), sampled at new diagnosis, from a patient treated with antithyroid drugs. The receptors originated from a woman in her forties or fifties with Graves disease. Each CDR3 is given with its conserved first and last residue. Fields, in order: V gene, J gene, clone size, D gene, CDR3 DNA, CDR3 protein. D genes are given only for firm matches. The size entry is marked missing in some rows and otherwise reads once, few, many or a size class.

v_call: TRBV6-5; j_call: TRBJ2-1; clone_size: -; d_call: TRBD2; cdr3_nt: TGTGCCAGCAGTTACAGCGGGTTGCTAGCGGGAGGCTACAATGAGCAGTTCTTC; cdr3_aa: CASSYSGLLAGGYNEQFF
v_call: TRBV7-9; j_call: TRBJ1-1; clone_size: -; d_call: TRBD1; cdr3_nt: TGTGCCATCGAGTGGGACAGGGGGAAGAGTGAAGCTTTCTTT; cdr3_aa: CAIEWDRGKSEAFF
v_call: TRBV5-1; j_call: TRBJ2-1; clone_size: -; d_call: TRBD1; cdr3_nt: TGCGCCAGCAGGGAGACAGGGGGCTCCTACAATGAGCAGTTCTTC; cdr3_aa: CASRETGGSYNEQFF
v_call: TRBV19; j_call: TRBJ2-4; clone_size: -; d_call: -; cdr3_nt: TGTGCCAGTAGTATAGGCCCTGGACTCCGGGGCATTCAGTACTTC; cdr3_aa: CASSIGPGLRGIQYF
v_call: TRBV4-1; j_call: TRBJ2-7; clone_size: -; d_call: -; cdr3_nt: TGCGCCAGCAGCGGGCGCAGTTCCGGAGTCGCCTACGAGCAGTACTTC; cdr3_aa: CASSGRSSGVAYEQYF
v_call: TRBV2; j_call: TRBJ1-3; clone_size: many; d_call: -; cdr3_nt: TGTGCCAGCAGTGCGAGGACGGCCCCTGGAAACACCATATATTTT; cdr3_aa: CASSARTAPGNTIYF
v_call: TRBV28; j_call: TRBJ1-5; clone_size: many; d_call: -; cdr3_nt: TGTGCCAGCAGTTCGGACTTCTATAGCAATCAGCCCCAGCATTTT; cdr3_aa: CASSSDFYSNQPQHF
v_call: TRBV14; j_call: TRBJ1-2; clone_size: -; d_call: -; cdr3_nt: TGTGCCAGCAGCTACAACAGGGATCTTAGCTACACCTTC; cdr3_aa: CASSYNRDLSYTF
v_call: TRBV20-1; j_call: TRBJ2-1; clone_size: many; d_call: TRBD2; cdr3_nt: TGCAGTGCTAGAGCCCTCAGCGGGATGGATGAGCAGTTCTTC; cdr3_aa: CSARALSGMDEQFF
v_call: TRBV28; j_call: TRBJ2-1; clone_size: many; d_call: TRBD2; cdr3_nt: TGTGCCAGCAGTTTACCGATCGCGGCGGGAGGGCCGTACAATGAGCAGTTCTTC; cdr3_aa: CASSLPIAAGGPYNEQFF
v_call: TRBV28; j_call: TRBJ1-1; clone_size: many; d_call: -; cdr3_nt: TGTGCCAGCGCAATGTGGCCTGAAGCTTTCTTT; cdr3_aa: CASAMWPEAFF
v_call: TRBV9; j_call: TRBJ2-1; clone_size: -; d_call: TRBD1; cdr3_nt: TGTGCCAGCAGCGTAGGGGACAGCTCCTACAATGAGCAGTTCTTC; cdr3_aa: CASSVGDSSYNEQFF
v_call: TRBV30; j_call: TRBJ1-5; clone_size: -; d_call: TRBD1; cdr3_nt: TGTGCCTGGACCCCAGGGGGGACGGGCACAGATACGCAGCATTTT; cdr3_aa: CAWTPGGTGTDTQHF
v_call: TRBV6-5; j_call: TRBJ2-5; clone_size: many; d_call: TRBD2; cdr3_nt: TGTGCCAGCAGTTACGGGGGTCTGCTAGCGGGAGTCACGGGCCAAGAGACCCAGTACTTC; cdr3_aa: CASSYGGLLAGVTGQETQYF
v_call: TRBV11-2; j_call: TRBJ2-5; clone_size: many; d_call: -; cdr3_nt: TGTGCCAGCAGCTTTCGAGGAGCCCAAGAGACCCAGTACTTC; cdr3_aa: CASSFRGAQETQYF
v_call: TRBV12-3/TRBV12-4; j_call: TRBJ1-2; clone_size: -; d_call: -; cdr3_nt: TGTGCCAGCAGCCTCGGGACTCTTCGACCTAACTATGGCTACACCTTC; cdr3_aa: CASSLGTLRPNYGYTF
v_call: TRBV12-3/TRBV12-4; j_call: TRBJ1-5; clone_size: many; d_call: -; cdr3_nt: TGTGCCAGCAGTTTATCAGATCACAATCAGCCCCAGCATTTT; cdr3_aa: CASSLSDHNQPQHF
v_call: TRBV27; j_call: TRBJ2-3; clone_size: many; d_call: TRBD2; cdr3_nt: TGTGCCAGCAGTTTATGGGGACTAGCGGGGGTCACAGATACGCAGTATTTT; cdr3_aa: CASSLWGLAGVTDTQYF
v_call: TRBV10-3; j_call: TRBJ2-5; clone_size: -; d_call: TRBD1; cdr3_nt: TGTGCCACCAAGGGACAGGATAACCAAGAGACCCAGTACTTC; cdr3_aa: CATKGQDNQETQYF
v_call: TRBV12-3/TRBV12-4; j_call: TRBJ2-2; clone_size: few; d_call: -; cdr3_nt: TGTGCCAGCAGTCCATACCCGACCGGGACTCCCGGTAGTCCGACCGGGGAGCTGTTTTTT; cdr3_aa: CASSPYPTGTPGSPTGELFF
v_call: TRBV11-1; j_call: TRBJ2-1; clone_size: many; d_call: TRBD1; cdr3_nt: TGTGCCAGCAGCTTACTCGGGGGGACAGGGTCGGGTGAGCAGTTCTTC; cdr3_aa: CASSLLGGTGSGEQFF
v_call: TRBV27; j_call: TRBJ2-2; clone_size: -; d_call: -; cdr3_nt: TGTGCCAGCAGTCCCCTCGACGGGGAGCTGTTTTTT; cdr3_aa: CASSPLDGELFF